These T cell receptor beta chains were read from a single sample in a study of cytomegalovirus exposure and HLA in healthy donors. Data came from immunoSEQ multiplex PCR; TCRdb stores just in-frame clones and leaves some out. The data contain about 130,000 clones, under 90% of them singletons. Sequenced input: PBMCs. All receptors derive from a woman aged 40 to 55 in good health and CMV-seronegative. Each CDR3 is given with its conserved first and last residue. The D gene is left open where the match is weak. Size is omitted from some rows. Given values are once, few, many or a class for expanded clones.

size	V	J	D	CDR3
NA	TRBV28	TRBJ2-5	TRBD2	CASSGTSGGAETQYF
few	TRBV7-9	TRBJ2-7	TRBD1	CASSFGGQSYEQYF
NA	TRBV15	TRBJ2-7	TRBD2	CATSRVAGVSYEQYF
NA	TRBV6-1	TRBJ2-2	NA	CASGKGLATAGELFF
NA	TRBV23-1	TRBJ2-2	TRBD1	CASSQPGQVNPNTGELFF
NA	TRBV5-4	TRBJ1-2	NA	CASSLGSNNYGYTF
NA	TRBV6-5	TRBJ2-3	TRBD1	CASSPTGGLTDTQYF
NA	TRBV27	TRBJ1-5	NA	CASSHRDSNQPQHF
NA	TRBV5-1	TRBJ1-6	TRBD1	CASSFFGQDSDNSPLHF
NA	TRBV7-2	TRBJ2-7	NA	CASSKPGSEQYF
NA	TRBV5-1	TRBJ1-1	TRBD1	CASSRDRGLYTEAFF
NA	TRBV18	TRBJ1-1	NA	CASSPVQGLNTEAFF
few	TRBV4-3	TRBJ2-3	NA	CACSQDLASGTDTQYF
NA	TRBV19	TRBJ1-5	TRBD1	CASSGAGQGGYNNQPQHF
NA	TRBV9	TRBJ2-5	TRBD2	CASSASGGTQETQYF
NA	TRBV7-9	TRBJ2-3	NA	CASSKIPLRDLGTDTQYF
NA	TRBV6-5	TRBJ2-1	TRBD1	CASSFDRVTYNEQFF
NA	TRBV28	TRBJ1-5	TRBD1	CASSPRGHSNQPQHF
few	TRBV2	TRBJ1-4	NA	CASSTVRNEKLFF
few	TRBV5-1	TRBJ1-1	TRBD1	CASSFSDRANTEAFF
NA	TRBV4-2	TRBJ2-1	TRBD2	CASSQDNSGGAYNEQFF
NA	TRBV5-6	TRBJ2-5	NA	CASQGREETQYF
once	TRBV6-4	TRBJ2-7	NA	CASSDSLPRKDEQYF
few	TRBV2	TRBJ2-5	TRBD1	CASRDRGETQYF
NA	TRBV4-3	TRBJ2-3	TRBD1	CASSNTGVETDTQYF
NA	TRBV15	TRBJ1-5	NA	CATSRVGGGQPQHF
NA	TRBV13	TRBJ1-1	NA	CASSREEGPEAFF
NA	TRBV28	TRBJ1-5	NA	CASKGTGEIQPQHF
NA	TRBV2	TRBJ2-7	TRBD2	CASSEPGGEQYF
NA	TRBV9	TRBJ2-5	TRBD2	CASSPSAGGETQYF
few	TRBV7-3	TRBJ2-5	NA	CASSLTASEGTQYF
NA	TRBV7-9	TRBJ1-4	NA	CASSSNRATNEKLFF
NA	TRBV11-2	TRBJ2-3	TRBD1	CASSTGTGGDTQYF
NA	TRBV5-1	TRBJ1-1	TRBD1	CASSLAGTGGFTEAFF
NA	TRBV18	TRBJ1-6	TRBD1	CASSPTDREYRSPLHF
NA	TRBV7-8	TRBJ1-4	NA	CASSSGGGREKLFF
NA	TRBV27	TRBJ1-2	TRBD1	CASSRTGNYGYTF
NA	TRBV29-1	TRBJ1-4	NA	CSVAARQGRSEKLFF
NA	TRBV2	TRBJ1-2	NA	CASSGGGYGYTF
few	TRBV5-6	TRBJ1-1	TRBD1	CASSVRGREMNTEAFF
NA	TRBV7-2	TRBJ1-1	NA	CASSSKPNTEAFF
few	TRBV6-5	TRBJ1-4	NA	CASRPRGAGGEKLFF
few	TRBV7-9	TRBJ2-1	NA	CASSLGLTRDNEQFF
NA	TRBV7-3	TRBJ2-2	NA	CASSPGVTGELFF
NA	TRBV7-9	TRBJ2-3	TRBD2	CASGSGRAVTDTQYF
few	TRBV29-1	TRBJ1-5	NA	CSVKGEGGQPQHF